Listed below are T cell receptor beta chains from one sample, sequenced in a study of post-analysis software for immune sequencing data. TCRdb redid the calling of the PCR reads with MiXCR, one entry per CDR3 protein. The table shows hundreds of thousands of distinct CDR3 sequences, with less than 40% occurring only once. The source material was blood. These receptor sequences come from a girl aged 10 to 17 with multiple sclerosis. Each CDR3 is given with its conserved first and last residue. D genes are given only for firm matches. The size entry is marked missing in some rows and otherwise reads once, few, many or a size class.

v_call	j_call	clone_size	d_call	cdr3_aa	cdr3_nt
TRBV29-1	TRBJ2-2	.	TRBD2	CSDGRTSGDSANTGELFF	TGCAGCGATGGGAGGACTAGCGGGGACTCCGCGAACACCGGGGAGCTGTTTTTT
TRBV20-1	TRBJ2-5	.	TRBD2	CSASPGGWQETQYF	TGCAGTGCTAGTCCGGGAGGTTGGCAAGAGACCCAGTACTTC
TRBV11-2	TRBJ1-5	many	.	CASSSGEAQPQHF	TGTGCCAGCAGCTCAGGGGAGGCTCAGCCCCAGCATTTT
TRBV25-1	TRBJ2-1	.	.	CASSGRAGSSRSYNEQFF	TGTGCCAGCAGCGGTAGGGCGGGATCTTCCCGCTCCTACAATGAGCAGTTCTTC
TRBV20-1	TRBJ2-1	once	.	CSARASRRYNEQFF	TGCAGTGCTAGAGCTTCCCGGAGGTACAATGAGCAGTTCTTC
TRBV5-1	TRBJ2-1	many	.	CASSRDGNEQFF	TGCGCCAGCAGCCGGGACGGAAATGAGCAGTTCTTC
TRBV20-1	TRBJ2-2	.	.	CSARPRGWSGELFF	TGCAGTGCTAGGCCCAGGGGCTGGTCCGGGGAGCTGTTTTTT
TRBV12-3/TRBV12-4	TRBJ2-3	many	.	CASRLGGATDTQYF	TGTGCCAGCAGATTAGGTGGGGCCACAGATACGCAGTATTTT
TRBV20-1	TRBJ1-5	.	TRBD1	CSAYRDRGSYSNQPQHF	TGCAGTGCTTACCGGGACAGGGGTTCATATAGCAATCAGCCCCAGCATTTT
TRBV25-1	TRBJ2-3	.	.	CAIQDWGTDTQYF	TGTGCCATACAGGATTGGGGCACAGATACGCAGTATTTT
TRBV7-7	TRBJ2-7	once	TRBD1	CASSYRDRGLTSSYEQYF	TGTGCTAGCAGCTACCGGGACAGGGGCCTCACATCCTCCTACGAGCAGTACTTC
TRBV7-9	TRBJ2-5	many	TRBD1	CASSLTGGKTQYF	TGTGCCAGCAGCTTGACAGGGGGAAAGACCCAGTACTTC
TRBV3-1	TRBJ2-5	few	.	CASSQEGRRSRQTQYF	TGTGCCAGCAGCCAAGAGGGAAGGAGGAGTCGGCAGACCCAGTACTTC
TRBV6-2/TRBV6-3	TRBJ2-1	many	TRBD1	CASNDPRDRLYNEQFF	TGTGCCAGCAACGATCCCCGGGACAGGCTCTACAATGAGCAGTTCTTC
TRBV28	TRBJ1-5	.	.	CASTRIQSNQPQHF	TGTGCCAGCACCCGGATTCAAAGCAATCAGCCCCAGCATTTT
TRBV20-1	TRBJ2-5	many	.	CSARSREGKETQYF	TGCAGTGCTAGGTCCAGAGAAGGGAAGGAGACCCAGTACTTC
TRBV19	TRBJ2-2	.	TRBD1	CASHPGQGAWELFF	TGTGCCAGTCACCCGGGACAGGGGGCCTGGGAGCTGTTTTTT
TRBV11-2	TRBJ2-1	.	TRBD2	CASSLEAGAGEQFF	TGTGCCAGCAGCTTAGAGGCGGGAGCGGGTGAGCAGTTCTTC
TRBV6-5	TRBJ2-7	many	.	CASSYRGYYYEQYF	TGTGCCAGCAGTTACCGGGGATACTACTACGAGCAGTACTTC
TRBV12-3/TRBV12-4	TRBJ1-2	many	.	CASSSGTGFQRLYGYTF	TGTGCCAGCAGTTCCGGAACCGGGTTCCAAAGACTCTATGGCTACACCTTC
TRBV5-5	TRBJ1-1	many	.	CASSLAVDRLNTEAFF	TGTGCCAGCAGCTTGGCGGTCGACAGGTTGAACACTGAAGCTTTCTTT
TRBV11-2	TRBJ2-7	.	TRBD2	CASSSPQTSGSLNQDYEQYF	TGTGCCAGCAGCTCCCCCCAGACTAGCGGCTCTCTGAATCAGGACTACGAGCAGTACTTC
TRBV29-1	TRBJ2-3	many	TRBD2	CSVAGTSGGASDTQYF	TGCAGCGTTGCCGGGACTAGCGGGGGGGCATCAGATACGCAGTATTTT